This entry describes one T cell receptor beta chain. Its antigen is unknown. This entry comes from a study of blood T cells in healthy people across ages. Whole-study context: Per every two T cells, about one barcoded beta molecule was captured by template switching.

Study-wide results and caveats: PBMCs went unsorted, and a conclusive naive versus antigen-experienced comparison was therefore prevented.

This CDR3 has 14 residues. The V gene lost 10 bases and the J gene lost 2 bases, with 16 bases spanning the gap. A second PCR of about 6 to 12 cycles used a sample-barcoded 5' primer and a J-beta primer mix. Each cDNA molecule was tagged by a template-switch adaptor that had 12 random nucleotides. Sequencing yielded, for each sample, at least 2.5 million paired-end reads carrying CDR3. TCRdb re-derived calls from the 5' RACE reads in MiXCR, one entry per CDR3 protein. The data show roughly 1,800,000 distinct CDR3 sequences, with about 49% seen just once and approximately 2.1% held by the top ten. This sequence was found in a middle-aged woman in good health. V is TRBV12-3 or TRBV12-4 and J is TRBJ2-3; D might be TRBD2 (7 bases). The sequencing sample was made of blood. The CDR3 coding sequence is TGTGCCACCGCGGCGGGGGCCCTCACAGATACGCAGTATTTT. Protein: CATAAGALTDTQYF.